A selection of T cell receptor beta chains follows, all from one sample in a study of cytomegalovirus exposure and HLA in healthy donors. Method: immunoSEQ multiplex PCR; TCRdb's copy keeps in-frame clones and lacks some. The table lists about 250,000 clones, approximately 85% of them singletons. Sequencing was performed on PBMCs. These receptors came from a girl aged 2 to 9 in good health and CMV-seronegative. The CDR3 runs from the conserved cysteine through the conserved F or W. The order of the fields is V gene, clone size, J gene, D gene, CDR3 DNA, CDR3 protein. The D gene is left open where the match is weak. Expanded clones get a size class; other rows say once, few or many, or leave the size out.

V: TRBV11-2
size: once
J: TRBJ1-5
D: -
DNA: TGTGCCAGCAGCTTAAAACCGGGCAATCAGCCCCAGCATTTT
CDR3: CASSLKPGNQPQHF

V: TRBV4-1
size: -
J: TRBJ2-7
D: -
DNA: TGCGCCAGCAGCCAAGAGACAGGCCCAGCTTCCTACGAGCAGTACTTC
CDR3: CASSQETGPASYEQYF

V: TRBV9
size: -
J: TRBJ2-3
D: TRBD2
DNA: TGTGCCAGCAGCGTAGGGATAGCGGGAAGCACAGATACGCAGTATTTT
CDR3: CASSVGIAGSTDTQYF

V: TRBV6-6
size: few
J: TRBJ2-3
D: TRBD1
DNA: TGTGCCAGCAGTTCCCGGGACAGGCTCACAGATACGCAGTATTTT
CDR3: CASSSRDRLTDTQYF

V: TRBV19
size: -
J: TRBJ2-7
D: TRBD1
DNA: TGTGCCAGTAGTAGCAGGAGACAGGGGGGATTCTACGAGCAGTACTTC
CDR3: CASSSRRQGGFYEQYF

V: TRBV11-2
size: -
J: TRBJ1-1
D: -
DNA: TGTGCCAGCAGCTTAGCGGGAGGGGGGGTCATGAACACTGAAGCTTTCTTT
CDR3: CASSLAGGGVMNTEAFF

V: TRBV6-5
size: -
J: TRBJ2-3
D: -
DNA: TGTGCCAGCAGTTTACAGCGCACAGATACGCAGTATTTT
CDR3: CASSLQRTDTQYF

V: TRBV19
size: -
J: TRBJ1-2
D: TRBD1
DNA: TGTGCCAGTAGTATCCTAGCTCGACAGGGAGAAGGCTACACCTTC
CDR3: CASSILARQGEGYTF

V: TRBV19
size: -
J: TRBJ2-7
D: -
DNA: TGTGCCAGTAGTATAGCCAGGGCCGGCTACGAGCAGTACTTC
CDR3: CASSIARAGYEQYF

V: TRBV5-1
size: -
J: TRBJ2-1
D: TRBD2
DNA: TGCGCCAGCAGCACGGGACTAGCGGGGAACTCCTACAATGAGCAGTTCTTC
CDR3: CASSTGLAGNSYNEQFF

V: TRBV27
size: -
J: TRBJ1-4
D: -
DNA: TGTGCCAGCAGTTTATACAGCCGAACTAATGAAAAACTGTTTTTT
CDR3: CASSLYSRTNEKLFF

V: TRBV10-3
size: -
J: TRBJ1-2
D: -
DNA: TGTGCCATCTCCCAAAACAGGGATGGCTACACCTTC
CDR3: CAISQNRDGYTF

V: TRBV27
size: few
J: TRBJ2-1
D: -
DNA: TGTGCCAGCAGTTCCTACTCCCAACTATACAATGAGCAGTTCTTC
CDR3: CASSSYSQLYNEQFF

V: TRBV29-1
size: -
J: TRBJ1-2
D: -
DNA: TGCAGCGTTGATCCAGGGCCTAACTATGGCTACACCTTC
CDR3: CSVDPGPNYGYTF

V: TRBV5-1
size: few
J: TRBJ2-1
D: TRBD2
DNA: TGCGCCAGCAGCCGGGCCCCCGGACTAGCCAAGGGGAACAATGAGCAGTTCTTC
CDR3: CASSRAPGLAKGNNEQFF

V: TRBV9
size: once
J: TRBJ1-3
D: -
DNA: TGTGCCAGCAGCCTAAGCGGACCCCCGGGTGCTGGAAACACCATATATTTT
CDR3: CASSLSGPPGAGNTIYF

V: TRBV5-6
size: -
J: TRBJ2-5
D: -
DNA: TGTGCCAGCAGCTTGGGCAGGGTCCAAGAGACCCAGTACTTC
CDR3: CASSLGRVQETQYF

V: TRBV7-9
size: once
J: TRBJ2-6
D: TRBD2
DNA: TGTGCCACTTCCCCAAAAGCACTAGCGGGCCACTCTGGGGCCAACGTCCTGACTTTC
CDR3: CATSPKALAGHSGANVLTF

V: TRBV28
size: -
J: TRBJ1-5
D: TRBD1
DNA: TGTGCCAGCAGTTTAACAGGGGTCCGGGGGCCCCAGCATTTT
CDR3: CASSLTGVRGPQHF

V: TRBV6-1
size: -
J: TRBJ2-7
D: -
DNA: TGTGCCAGCAGTGTTTCGGCGGCTCGGTACGAGCAGTACTTC
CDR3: CASSVSAARYEQYF

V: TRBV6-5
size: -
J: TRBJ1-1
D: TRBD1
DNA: TGTGCCAGCCGCGGGACAGGGAACACTGAAGCTTTCTTT
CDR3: CASRGTGNTEAFF

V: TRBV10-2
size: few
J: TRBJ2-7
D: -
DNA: TGCGCCAGCAGTGTACGAGCGGGCATCTCCTACGAGCAGTACTTC
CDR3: CASSVRAGISYEQYF

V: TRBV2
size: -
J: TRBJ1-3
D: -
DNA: TGTGCCAGCAGTGAAGCGGCTTACAGTTCCTCTGGAAACACCATATATTTT
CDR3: CASSEAAYSSSGNTIYF

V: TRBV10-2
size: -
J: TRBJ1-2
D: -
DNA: TGCGCCAGCAGTGAGTCGCGGGGGACGGGATACTATGGCTACACCTTC
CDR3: CASSESRGTGYYGYTF

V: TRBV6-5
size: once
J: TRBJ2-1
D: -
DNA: TGTGCCAGCAGCTACTTGGGGGGACCAGGGGGCAATGAGCAGTTCTTC
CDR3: CASSYLGGPGGNEQFF

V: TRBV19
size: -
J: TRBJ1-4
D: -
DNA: TGTGCCAGTAGTATCATACAGCCGGGAGGAAAACTGTTTTTT
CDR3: CASSIIQPGGKLFF

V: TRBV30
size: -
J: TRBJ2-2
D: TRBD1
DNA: TGTGCCTGGAATTGGGGACAGGGGGCCTTCCGGAACACCGGGGAGCTGTTTTTT
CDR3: CAWNWGQGAFRNTGELFF

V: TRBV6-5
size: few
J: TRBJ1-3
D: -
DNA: TGTGCCAGCAAACCCCAACAGGGATGGGGAAACACCATATATTTT
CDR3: CASKPQQGWGNTIYF

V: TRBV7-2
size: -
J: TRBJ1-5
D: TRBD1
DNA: TGTGCCAGCAGCCCAGACAGGGGCCCAAATCAGCCCCAGCATTTT
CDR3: CASSPDRGPNQPQHF

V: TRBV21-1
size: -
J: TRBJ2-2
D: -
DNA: TGTGCCAGCAAACGCCTCTTACGAGGGAACACCGGGGAGCTGTTTTTT
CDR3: CASKRLLRGNTGELFF

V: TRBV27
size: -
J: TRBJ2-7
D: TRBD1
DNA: TGTGCCAGCAGTGTTACAGGGGGCTCCTACGAGCAGTACTTC
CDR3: CASSVTGGSYEQYF

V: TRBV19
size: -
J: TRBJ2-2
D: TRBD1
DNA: TGTGCCAGTATCCACTCCGGGACAGGGATAGGGACCGGGGAGCTGTTTTTT
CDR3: CASIHSGTGIGTGELFF

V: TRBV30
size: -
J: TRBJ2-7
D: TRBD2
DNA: TGTGCCTGGAGTTCTAGCGGGGCGTACGAGCAGTACTTC
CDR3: CAWSSSGAYEQYF

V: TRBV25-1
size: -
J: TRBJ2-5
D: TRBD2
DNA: TGTGCCAGCAGTGAAAGGGGAGCGGGAGTCCCAGTCGCGGCCCAGTACTTC
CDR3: CASSERGAGVPVAAQYF

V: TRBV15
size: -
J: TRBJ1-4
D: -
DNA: TGTGCCACCAGCAGAGATGGAGGCCGAACTAATGAAAAACTGTTTTTT
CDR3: CATSRDGGRTNEKLFF

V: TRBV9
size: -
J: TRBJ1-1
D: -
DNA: TGTGCCAGCAGCGTAGCTCCGGACACTGAAGCTTTCTTT
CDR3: CASSVAPDTEAFF

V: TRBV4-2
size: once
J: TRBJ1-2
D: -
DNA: TGTGCCAGCAGCCAAGACAGGGCTGCCTATGGCTACACCTTC
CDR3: CASSQDRAAYGYTF

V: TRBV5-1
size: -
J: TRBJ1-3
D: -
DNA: TGTGCCAGCAGCTTGGAGAGGGGGTCTGGAAACACCATATATTTT
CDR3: CASSLERGSGNTIYF

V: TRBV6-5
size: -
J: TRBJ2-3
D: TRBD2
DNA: TGTGCCAGCAGTTACAGCGGGAGGGCCACAGATACGCAGTATTTT
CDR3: CASSYSGRATDTQYF

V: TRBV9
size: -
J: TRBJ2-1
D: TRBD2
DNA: TGTGCCAGCAGTACGACTAGCGGGAGTGCCTACAATGAGCAGTTCTTC
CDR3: CASSTTSGSAYNEQFF

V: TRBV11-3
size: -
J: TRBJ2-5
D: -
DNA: TGTGCCAGCAGCCACTCGACCCAGTACTTC
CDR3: CASSHSTQYF

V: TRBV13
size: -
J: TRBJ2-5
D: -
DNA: TGTGCCAGCAGCCTGTCTAGTGTAGAGACCCAGTACTTC
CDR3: CASSLSSVETQYF

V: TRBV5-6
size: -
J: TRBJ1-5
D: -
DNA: TGTGCCAGCAGCTTGCTAAACAGGGCGGATCAGCCCCAGCATTTT
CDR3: CASSLLNRADQPQHF

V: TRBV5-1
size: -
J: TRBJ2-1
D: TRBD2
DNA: TGCGCCAGCAGCTTGGCGTCGGGAGGGCCTCGTGAGCAGTTCTTC
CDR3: CASSLASGGPREQFF

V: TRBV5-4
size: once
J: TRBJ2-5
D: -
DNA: TGTGCCAGCAGCTTGGAAGGGAGGGAGACCCAGTACTTC
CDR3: CASSLEGRETQYF

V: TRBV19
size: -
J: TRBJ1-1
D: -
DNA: TGTGCCAGTAGTGTGGGCCAGTTGAACACTGAAGCTTTCTTT
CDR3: CASSVGQLNTEAFF

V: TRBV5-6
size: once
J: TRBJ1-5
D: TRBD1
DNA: TGTGCCAGCAGCTTAATGGGACAGGCCTATCAGCCCCAGCATTTT
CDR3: CASSLMGQAYQPQHF

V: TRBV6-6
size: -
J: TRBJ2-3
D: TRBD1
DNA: TGTGCCAGCCGGGACAGGGGGCGAACAGATACGCAGTATTTT
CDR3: CASRDRGRTDTQYF

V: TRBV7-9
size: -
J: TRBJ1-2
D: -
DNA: TGTGCCAGCAGCTTAGTTAGCGATTACTATGGCTACACCTTC
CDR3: CASSLVSDYYGYTF

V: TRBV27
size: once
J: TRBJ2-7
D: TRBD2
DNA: TGTGCCAGCACGTCGCCGAGACTAGCCGCCAACGAGCAGTACTTC
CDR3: CASTSPRLAANEQYF

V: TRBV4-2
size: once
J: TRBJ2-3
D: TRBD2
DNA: TGTGCCAGCAGTCAAGCGGGAGGATACCCGCCGGATACGCAGTATTTT
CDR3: CASSQAGGYPPDTQYF